This T cell receptor beta chain was recorded in a study of PD-1 blockade in classical Hodgkin lymphoma. Produced via immunoSEQ multiplex PCR; TCRdb's table is partial and in-frame only. The sample carries roughly 50,000 clones, around 90% recorded once. On this clone itself: Its target is unknown.

Stated time point: cycle 4 day 1 (C4D1), after less than seven weeks of nivolumab. After autologous stem cell transplantation all patients relapsed, and prior brentuximab vedotin exposure differed between cohorts. Study results and limitations: CD4+ TCR diversity, unlike CD8+, rose significantly by C4D1. Exclusion was applied to patients who started nivolumab under 1 year after ASCT.

V was trimmed by 5 bases and J by 4 bases, leaving 9 bases between them. This CDR3 has 12 residues. The germline CDR1 and CDR2 sequences are SGDLS and YYNGEE. The TCR comes from a human donor with classical Hodgkin lymphoma. J is TRBJ1-2 and V is TRBV9, with unresolved D. The sample consisted of peripheral blood mononuclear cells (PBMCs), taken before the fourth cycle of nivolumab. In nucleotides, the CDR3 is TGTGCCAGCAGTGATCGGAGCTATGGCTACACCTTC. Amino acid sequence: CASSDRSYGYTF.